The rows below give T cell receptor beta chains drawn from one sample of a study of T cell responses to AZD1222 COVID-19 vaccine. Method: immunoSEQ multiplex PCR; TCRdb's copy keeps in-frame clones and lacks some. This sample has 150,000 to 180,000 clones; 88% occur once, and the top ten carry around 2.9%. Sequenced here: peripheral blood, sampled on day 0 of AZD1222 vaccination. The source is an adult in good health. Both conserved end residues are part of each CDR3. The D gene is left open where the match is weak. Some rows have no size entry. The others give once, few or many, or a class for an expanded clone.

J gene: TRBJ2-3; D gene: TRBD1; clone size: .; V gene: TRBV2; CDR3 DNA: TGTGCCAGCTCTAGGACAGGGGGAACAGATACGCAGTATTTT; CDR3 protein: CASSRTGGTDTQYF
J gene: TRBJ1-1; D gene: .; clone size: .; V gene: TRBV7-2; CDR3 DNA: TGTGCCAGCAGCTCGGGACCGCTGAACACTGAAGCTTTCTTT; CDR3 protein: CASSSGPLNTEAFF
J gene: TRBJ2-7; D gene: TRBD2; clone size: .; V gene: TRBV5-1; CDR3 DNA: TGCGCCAGCAGCTTGATGTCTAGCGGGTTCTACGAGCAGTACTTC; CDR3 protein: CASSLMSSGFYEQYF
J gene: TRBJ2-7; D gene: .; clone size: .; V gene: TRBV6-2/TRBV6-3; CDR3 DNA: TGTGCCAGCAGTTACATCCGTTACGAGCAGTACTTC; CDR3 protein: CASSYIRYEQYF
J gene: TRBJ1-2; D gene: .; clone size: .; V gene: TRBV12-1; CDR3 DNA: TGTGCCAGCAGCCCCGCCCAGGGGGATCTTGGCTACACCTTC; CDR3 protein: CASSPAQGDLGYTF
J gene: TRBJ1-4; D gene: TRBD1; clone size: .; V gene: TRBV18; CDR3 DNA: TGTGCCAGCTCACCACAACAGGGGAATGAAAAACTGTTTTTT; CDR3 protein: CASSPQQGNEKLFF
J gene: TRBJ1-5; D gene: .; clone size: few; V gene: TRBV6-6; CDR3 DNA: TGTGCCAGCAGTTATGGGGCCAATCAGCCCCAGCATTTT; CDR3 protein: CASSYGANQPQHF
J gene: TRBJ2-2; D gene: TRBD2; clone size: .; V gene: TRBV2; CDR3 DNA: TGTGCCGGCAAGCGGGGGGAATACGGGGAGCTGTTTTTT; CDR3 protein: CAGKRGEYGELFF
J gene: TRBJ2-3; D gene: .; clone size: .; V gene: TRBV7-2; CDR3 DNA: TGTGCCAGCAGCTTAGCGGTGGTGCAGTATTTT; CDR3 protein: CASSLAVVQYF
J gene: TRBJ1-1; D gene: .; clone size: .; V gene: TRBV7-3; CDR3 DNA: TGTGCCAGCAGCTTAGAGAGGAACACTGAAGCTTTCTTT; CDR3 protein: CASSLERNTEAFF
J gene: TRBJ1-1; D gene: .; clone size: .; V gene: TRBV19; CDR3 DNA: TGTGCCAGTACCCAAGGCCGGGGGCGGGCTTTCTTT; CDR3 protein: CASTQGRGRAFF
J gene: TRBJ1-5; D gene: .; clone size: few; V gene: TRBV7-9; CDR3 DNA: TGTGCCAGCAGCTTAGGGTTTCAGCCCCAGCATTTT; CDR3 protein: CASSLGFQPQHF
J gene: TRBJ1-3; D gene: .; clone size: few; V gene: TRBV3-1/TRBV3-2; CDR3 DNA: TGTGCCAGCAGCCAAGCCCCCCCGGGGTCTGGAAACACCATATATTTT; CDR3 protein: CASSQAPPGSGNTIYF
J gene: TRBJ2-5; D gene: TRBD2; clone size: .; V gene: TRBV25-1; CDR3 DNA: TGTGCCAGCAGTGTGAGGGATAGCGGGGGGGCGACTGAGACCCAGTACTTC; CDR3 protein: CASSVRDSGGATETQYF
J gene: TRBJ1-1; D gene: .; clone size: .; V gene: TRBV6-1; CDR3 DNA: TGTGCCAGCAGTTATACGGGGGCGAGCACTGAAGCTTTCTTT; CDR3 protein: CASSYTGASTEAFF
J gene: TRBJ1-5; D gene: TRBD1; clone size: .; V gene: TRBV6-1; CDR3 DNA: TGTGCCAGCAGTGAATACAGGGGGCCCAATCAGCCCCAGCATTTT; CDR3 protein: CASSEYRGPNQPQHF
J gene: TRBJ1-3; D gene: .; clone size: .; V gene: TRBV4-3; CDR3 DNA: TGCGCCAGCAGCCAAGATCTAGTAAGGGTCTCTGGAAACACCATATATTTT; CDR3 protein: CASSQDLVRVSGNTIYF
J gene: TRBJ2-3; D gene: TRBD2; clone size: .; V gene: TRBV4-2; CDR3 DNA: TGTGCCAGCAGCCAAGAGCGCGCGGGGGGGCCTTCAGATACGCAGTATTTT; CDR3 protein: CASSQERAGGPSDTQYF
J gene: TRBJ2-6; D gene: .; clone size: .; V gene: TRBV19; CDR3 DNA: TGTGCCAGTGTATTCTCAGGGGCTGGGGCCAACGTCCTGACTTTC; CDR3 protein: CASVFSGAGANVLTF
J gene: TRBJ2-1; D gene: TRBD2; clone size: once; V gene: TRBV7-2; CDR3 DNA: TGTGCCAGCAGCCCCCGGACTAGCGGGGGGATCAACAATGAGCAGTTCTTC; CDR3 protein: CASSPRTSGGINNEQFF
J gene: TRBJ2-2; D gene: .; clone size: .; V gene: TRBV7-6; CDR3 DNA: TGTGCCAGCAGCTTAGATCAGGGCCGGAGTACCGGGGAGCTGTTTTTT; CDR3 protein: CASSLDQGRSTGELFF
J gene: TRBJ2-7; D gene: .; clone size: .; V gene: TRBV7-9; CDR3 DNA: TGTGCCAGCAGCTTTTCGTGGACCCACTACGAGCAGTACTTC; CDR3 protein: CASSFSWTHYEQYF
J gene: TRBJ2-1; D gene: .; clone size: .; V gene: TRBV5-1; CDR3 DNA: TGCGCCAGCAGCTTTGGGCCCAACTACAATGAGCAGTTCTTC; CDR3 protein: CASSFGPNYNEQFF
J gene: TRBJ2-1; D gene: TRBD2; clone size: .; V gene: TRBV11-1; CDR3 DNA: TGTGCCAGCAGCGTAAATACGGGGGGGTATGGAGAGCAGTTCTTC; CDR3 protein: CASSVNTGGYGEQFF
J gene: TRBJ1-2; D gene: .; clone size: .; V gene: TRBV25-1; CDR3 DNA: TGTGCCAGCAGCTCAAGCTATGGCTACACCTTC; CDR3 protein: CASSSSYGYTF
J gene: TRBJ1-5; D gene: .; clone size: .; V gene: TRBV2; CDR3 DNA: TGTGCCAGCAGGCCAGAGCGTGAACAGCCCCAGCATTTT; CDR3 protein: CASRPEREQPQHF
J gene: TRBJ2-3; D gene: .; clone size: .; V gene: TRBV11-3; CDR3 DNA: TGTGCCAGCAGCGATAGCGGTTCCACAGATACGCAGTATTTT; CDR3 protein: CASSDSGSTDTQYF
J gene: TRBJ1-5; D gene: .; clone size: .; V gene: TRBV15; CDR3 DNA: TGTGCCACCAGCAGAGATGGCAGTCAGCCCCAGCATTTT; CDR3 protein: CATSRDGSQPQHF
J gene: TRBJ1-3; D gene: .; clone size: .; V gene: TRBV5-1; CDR3 DNA: TGCGCCAGCAGCTCGTTCGAGGGTTCTGGAAACACCATATATTTT; CDR3 protein: CASSSFEGSGNTIYF
J gene: TRBJ2-3; D gene: .; clone size: .; V gene: TRBV11-2; CDR3 DNA: TGTGCCAGCAGCCGAGGGACGGCTAGCACAGATACGCAGTATTTT; CDR3 protein: CASSRGTASTDTQYF
J gene: TRBJ1-6; D gene: .; clone size: .; V gene: TRBV4-3; CDR3 DNA: TGCGCCAGCAGCCAAGACACCTTCGGGGGTTCACCCCTCCACTTT; CDR3 protein: CASSQDTFGGSPLHF
J gene: TRBJ1-2; D gene: .; clone size: .; V gene: TRBV29-1; CDR3 DNA: TGCAGCGTAAACCCGCTTGTTCGGGGACCTAACTATGGCTACACCTTC; CDR3 protein: CSVNPLVRGPNYGYTF
J gene: TRBJ1-2; D gene: .; clone size: .; V gene: TRBV19; CDR3 DNA: TGTGCCAGTACCCCGACAGGCAACTTCTATGGCTACACCTTC; CDR3 protein: CASTPTGNFYGYTF
J gene: TRBJ2-7; D gene: TRBD1; clone size: .; V gene: TRBV10-3; CDR3 DNA: TGTGCCATCAGTGAGAGGACAGGGGCTACCTACGAGCAGTACTTC; CDR3 protein: CAISERTGATYEQYF
J gene: TRBJ2-7; D gene: .; clone size: .; V gene: TRBV20-1; CDR3 DNA: TGCAGTGCTAACAGGGACGACGAGCAGTACTTC; CDR3 protein: CSANRDDEQYF
J gene: TRBJ2-3; D gene: TRBD2; clone size: .; V gene: TRBV6-1; CDR3 DNA: TGTGCCAGCAGTGAGACTAGCGGGGGGTGGACAGATACGCAGTATTTT; CDR3 protein: CASSETSGGWTDTQYF
J gene: TRBJ2-7; D gene: TRBD2; clone size: .; V gene: TRBV15; CDR3 DNA: TGTGCCACCAGACCTATAATTCCGGGGACTAGCGACCCCGAGCAGTACTTC; CDR3 protein: CATRPIIPGTSDPEQYF
J gene: TRBJ2-7; D gene: .; clone size: few; V gene: TRBV18; CDR3 DNA: TGTGCCAGCTCCGGGCAGTCATACTACGAGCAGTACTTC; CDR3 protein: CASSGQSYYEQYF
J gene: TRBJ2-7; D gene: TRBD2; clone size: .; V gene: TRBV6-2/TRBV6-3; CDR3 DNA: TGTGCCAGCAGTTACGGACTAGCGGAGGTCGAGCAGTACTTC; CDR3 protein: CASSYGLAEVEQYF
J gene: TRBJ2-2; D gene: TRBD1; clone size: .; V gene: TRBV3-1/TRBV3-2; CDR3 DNA: TGTGCCAGCAGCGACAGGGGGCCGAGCGGGGAGCTGTTTTTT; CDR3 protein: CASSDRGPSGELFF
J gene: TRBJ2-1; D gene: .; clone size: .; V gene: TRBV6-5; CDR3 DNA: TGTGCCAGCAGGAAGACAGGCTTAGAGCAGTTCTTC; CDR3 protein: CASRKTGLEQFF